One T cell receptor beta chain is described in this entry. This entry comes from a study of blood T cell repertoires in COVID-19. The method was immunoSEQ multiplex PCR; TCRdb's version includes in-frame clones alone and lacks a portion of them. The repertoire holds some 370,000 clones, with around 83% as singletons. V trimming: 5 bases; J trimming: 0 bases; junction bases outside the gene matches: 8. The CDR3 has 16 amino acids. Germline V gives CDR1 LGHNA, CDR2 YSLEER. This clonotype originated in a woman in her fifties or sixties who had recovered from COVID-19. Sequencing was performed on PBMCs or T cells enriched from blood (not recorded which). This chain joins TRBV4-3 and TRBJ2-3, with 7 bases matching TRBD1. CDR3 sequence (DNA): TGCGCCAGCAGCGTGCAGGGGGATGCTAGCACAGATACGCAGTATTTT. The encoded protein is CASSVQGDASTDTQYF.